This record covers a single T cell receptor beta chain. This sample was taken from a study of cytomegalovirus exposure and HLA in healthy donors. V trimming: 5 bases; J trimming: 8 bases; junction bases outside the gene matches: 12. The CDR3 covers 16 residues. The germline CDR1 and CDR2 sequences are SGHNT and YENEEA. PCR was performed using 60 Vbeta and 13 Jbeta primers. Only in-frame clones appear in the TCRdb table, and some are missing; sequencing was by immunoSEQ multiplex PCR. The sample holds more than 85,000 clones, over 70% seen once. The chain carries TRBV11-3 and TRBJ2-1; 10 bases map to TRBD1. This receptor was obtained from a male donor in good health and CMV-seronegative. Sequenced input: PBMCs. The CDR3 nucleotides read TGTGCCAGCAGCCCGGGACAGGGGCGCCCGTGGGATGAGCAGTTCTTC. It specifies CASSPGQGRPWDEQFF. The entire variable domain, with the rest obtained from reference TRBV11-3 and TRBJ2-1, is as follows: EAGVVQSPRYKIIEKKQPVAFWCNPISGHNTLYWYLQNLGQGPELLIRYENEEAVDDSQLPKDRFSAERLKGVDSTLKIQPAELGDSAVYLCASSPGQGRPWDEQFFGPGTRLTVL.